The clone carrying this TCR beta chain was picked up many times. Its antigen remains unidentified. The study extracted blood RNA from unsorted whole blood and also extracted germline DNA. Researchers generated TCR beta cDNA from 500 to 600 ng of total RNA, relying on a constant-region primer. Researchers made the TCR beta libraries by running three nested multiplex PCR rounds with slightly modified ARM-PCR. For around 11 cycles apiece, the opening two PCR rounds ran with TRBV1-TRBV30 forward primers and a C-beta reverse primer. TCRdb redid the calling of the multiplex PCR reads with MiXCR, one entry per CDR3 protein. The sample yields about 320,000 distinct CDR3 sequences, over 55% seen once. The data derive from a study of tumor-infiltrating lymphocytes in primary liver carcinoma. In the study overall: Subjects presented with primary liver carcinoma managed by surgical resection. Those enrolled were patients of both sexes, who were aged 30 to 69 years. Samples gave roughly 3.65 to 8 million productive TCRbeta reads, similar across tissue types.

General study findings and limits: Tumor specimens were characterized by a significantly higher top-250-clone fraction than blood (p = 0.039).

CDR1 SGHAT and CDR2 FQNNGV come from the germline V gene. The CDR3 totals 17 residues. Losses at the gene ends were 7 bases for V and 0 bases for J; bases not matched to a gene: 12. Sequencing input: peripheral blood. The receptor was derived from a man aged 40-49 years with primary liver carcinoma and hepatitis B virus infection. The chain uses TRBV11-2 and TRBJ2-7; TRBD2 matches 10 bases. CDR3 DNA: TGTGCCAGCACCAATGAGGGGGCTAGCGGGAGCTCCTACGAGCAGTACTTC. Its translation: CASTNEGASGSSYEQYF.